Listed here is a single TCR beta chain. Antigen specificity is unknown. All the people who gave samples were healthy bone marrow donors. Germline CDR1 and CDR2: SQVTM and ANQGSEA. The CDR3 length is 15 residues. After removal of 6 bases from V and 4 bases from J, the junction contained 10 bases not matched to a gene. This entry is derived from a study of cytomegalovirus exposure and HLA in healthy donors. The overall study: From donors who were HLA-typed, an early data release held about 85 million unique TCRs.

PCR involved 60 Vbeta and 13 Jbeta primers. Clones were sequenced by immunoSEQ multiplex PCR, and TCRdb holds only the in-frame ones, with some missing. Among 170,000 or so clones listed, 79% were seen once. Whole-study findings and limits: When a later analysis compared HLA-associated TCR beta chains with equally common others, the HLA-associated chains turned out to be more clonally expanded and to have lower generation probabilities. Some V segments, including TRBV6-2 and TRBV6-3, were excluded as indistinguishable.

This clonotype was obtained from a woman aged 40 to 50 in good health and CMV-seronegative. Sequencing input: PBMCs. The chain carries TRBV29-1 and TRBJ2-1; 9 positions match TRBD1. In DNA form, the CDR3 reads TGCAGCGTCGAGGACCGGGACAGGGTATACAATGAGCAGTTCTTC. This codes for CSVEDRDRVYNEQFF.